This T cell receptor beta chain was identified during a study of control samples from healthy donors and cancer patients. Generated by immunoSEQ multiplex PCR, the TCRdb table keeps only in-frame clones and is missing some. The sample carries about 96,000 clones, approximately 93% recorded once. The CDR3 covers 15 residues. After removal of 0 bases from V and 2 bases from J, the junction contained 4 bases not matched to a gene. Germline values: CDR1 LGHNA, CDR2 YNFKEQ. The chain has TRBV4-2 and TRBJ2-7, with 7 bases aligning to TRBD1. The sequence was obtained from a man in his late teens or twenties in good health. Sequenced: blood. The CDR3 loop is CASSQEEGGPYEQYF. The CDR3 DNA follows: TGTGCCAGCAGCCAAGAGGAAGGGGGCCCCTACGAGCAGTACTTC.